A selection of T cell receptor beta chains follows, all from one sample in a study of OX40 agonist ivuxolimab in advanced cancers. Measured with immunoSEQ multiplex PCR; TCRdb has only the in-frame clones, and not every one. The profile shows 25,000 to 35,000 clones, over 60% of them singletons. Specimen: CD4+ or CD8+ T cells sorted from blood, collected in a trial of the OX40 agonist ivuxolimab. These receptor sequences come from an adult with an advanced solid tumor such as melanoma, head and neck, liver or kidney cancer. Both conserved end residues are part of each CDR3. Each record gives: V gene, J gene, clone size, D gene, CDR3 DNA, CDR3 protein. The D gene is left open where the match is weak. Where a row states a size, it is once, few, many or the class of an expanded clone; other rows omit it.

TRBV6-6	TRBJ1-3	.	.	TGTGCCAGCAGTTACGCCTCTGGAAACACCATATATTTT	CASSYASGNTIYF
TRBV30	TRBJ1-6	.	.	TGTGCCTGGAGTCCGAACGGTGCTTCACCCCTCCACTTT	CAWSPNGASPLHF
TRBV6-5	TRBJ1-5	.	.	TGTGCCAGCAGCCCCCAGGGGAATCAGCCCCAGCATTTT	CASSPQGNQPQHF
TRBV5-4	TRBJ2-1	.	TRBD2	TGTGCCAGCAGCTCTGGGACTAGCGGGGGCTCTAGGATGAATGAGCAGTTCTTC	CASSSGTSGGSRMNEQFF
TRBV7-2	TRBJ2-5	.	.	TGTGCCAGCAGCCCCTACCAAGAGACCCAGTACTTC	CASSPYQETQYF
TRBV6-1	TRBJ1-2	.	.	TGTGCCAGCAGTCCGGGAAGCACAGGGTGGAATGGCTACACCTTC	CASSPGSTGWNGYTF
TRBV6-1	TRBJ2-1	.	TRBD2	TGTGCCAGCACCCCACTAGCGGGGGAAGGCAATGAGCAGTTCTTC	CASTPLAGEGNEQFF
TRBV7-2	TRBJ1-2	.	.	TGTGCCAGCAGCTTAGGGCCAGCAAACTATGGCTACACCTTC	CASSLGPANYGYTF
TRBV4-1	TRBJ1-6	medium-sized	.	TGCGCCAGCAGCGAGTTAGACTCACCCCTCCACTTT	CASSELDSPLHF
TRBV2	TRBJ1-1	few	.	TGTGCCAGCAGTGAAGATGGACGAAACACTGAAGCTTTCTTT	CASSEDGRNTEAFF
TRBV2	TRBJ1-6	few	.	TGTGCCAGCAGGGGCAGGACTTCCAATTCACCCCTCCACTTT	CASRGRTSNSPLHF
TRBV2	TRBJ1-1	few	.	TGTGCCAGCAGTCGGAAGGTTAACACTGAAGCTTTCTTT	CASSRKVNTEAFF
TRBV5-5	TRBJ1-5	.	TRBD1	TGTGCCAGCAGCTTCGGGACAGGGGGCATTCAGCCCCAGCATTTT	CASSFGTGGIQPQHF
TRBV28	TRBJ1-6	.	.	TGTGCCAGCAGTCCCTTGGTGTCGACTAATTCACCCCTCCACTTT	CASSPLVSTNSPLHF
TRBV4-2	TRBJ2-1	.	TRBD2	TGTGCCAGCAGCCAAGGGACGGGGGGGCCGAATGAGCAGTTCTTC	CASSQGTGGPNEQFF
TRBV30	TRBJ1-1	.	.	TGTGCCTGGAGCCGGTATCCTGAAGCTTTCTTT	CAWSRYPEAFF
TRBV28	TRBJ1-2	.	TRBD1	TGTGCCAGCAGTTTAAGGGGACTTGGACAGGGTATCTATGGCTACACCTTC	CASSLRGLGQGIYGYTF
TRBV11-2	TRBJ2-7	.	.	TGTGCCAGCAGCTTAGAGGAAGGTACCTACGAGCAGTACTTC	CASSLEEGTYEQYF
TRBV10-3	TRBJ2-1	.	.	TGTGCCATCAGTGAGTTACAGGGAAGGGAGCAGTTCTTC	CAISELQGREQFF
TRBV6-6	TRBJ2-7	once	.	TGTGCCAGCAGTTATACAGGGTTCTCCTACGAGCAGTACTTC	CASSYTGFSYEQYF
TRBV25-1	TRBJ1-5	.	.	TGTGCCAGCAGAGGAGAAGGATTGAGCAATCAGCCCCAGCATTTT	CASRGEGLSNQPQHF
TRBV4-1	TRBJ1-1	.	TRBD1	TGCGCCAGCAGCTATGCACCGGGACAGGGGGTAACTGAAGCTTTCTTT	CASSYAPGQGVTEAFF